Described below is a single T cell receptor (beta chain) sequence and its context. The sample belongs to a study of memory CD4+ T cells and cytomegalovirus serostatus. Study background: Healthy Belgian adult donors included about nine CMV-positive and approximately 25 CMV-negative people.

The sort gate was single viable CD3+CD4+CD8-CD45RO+ cells for memory CD4+ T cells. Trimming removed 4 bases at V and 2 bases at J, with 8 bases between. This CDR3 region has 12 residues. Per germline, CDR1 SQVTM and CDR2 ANQGSEA. Using immunoSEQ multiplex PCR, the repertoire was profiled, and TCRdb retains in-frame clones only, with some absent. The sample carries roughly 54,000 clones, around 77% recorded once. This sequence originates from an adult in good health and CMV-seronegative. Material: memory CD4+ T cells from blood. The rearrangement joins TRBV29-1 to TRBJ1-2; D is unclear. The CDR3 DNA sequence: TGCAGCGTTGCGATGGGCAACTATGGCTACACCTTC. This sequence encodes CSVAMGNYGYTF. Together with reference TRBV29-1 and TRBJ1-2, the CDR3 gives the full variable domain: SAVISQKPSRDICQRGTSLTIQCQVDSQVTMMFWYRQQPGQSLTLIATANQGSEATYESGFVIDKFPISRPNLTFSTLTVSNMSPEDSSIYLCSVAMGNYGYTFGSGTRLTVV.